This T cell receptor beta chain was identified during a study of blood T cells in healthy people across ages. Next came a second PCR, run for about 6 to 12 cycles, which used a sample-barcoded 5' primer along with a J-beta primer mix. MiXCR, applied by TCRdb to the 5' RACE reads, yields one record per CDR3 protein. This repertoire shows just under 900,000 distinct CDR3 sequences, about 30% found once; its top ten account for roughly a sixth. The CDR3 consists of 15 residues. Germline V gives CDR1 SGHTA, CDR2 FQGNSA. Trimming at V came to 5 bases and at J to 3 bases, leaving 7 bases not matched to a gene. The individuals who served as donors were healthy Caucasians living in Russia, aged about 6 to 95. Total RNA, at least 5.5 micrograms per sample, was extracted from PBMCs. This clonotype came up many times.

Sequencing was performed on blood. The sequence was collected from a woman over 75 in good health. The chain links TRBV7-2 to TRBJ2-7, with 10 bases that match TRBD1. CDR3 sequence reads: CASSVQGQGFYEQYF. The DNA of the CDR3 is TGTGCCAGCAGCGTCCAGGGACAGGGGTTCTACGAGCAGTACTTC. The entire variable domain, with the rest obtained from reference TRBV7-2 and TRBJ2-7, is as follows: GAGVSQSPSNKVTEKGKDVELRCDPISGHTALYWYRQSLGQGLEFLIYFQGNSAPDKSGLPSDRFSAERTGGSVSTLTIQRTQQEDSAVYLCASSVQGQGFYEQYFGPGTRLTVT.